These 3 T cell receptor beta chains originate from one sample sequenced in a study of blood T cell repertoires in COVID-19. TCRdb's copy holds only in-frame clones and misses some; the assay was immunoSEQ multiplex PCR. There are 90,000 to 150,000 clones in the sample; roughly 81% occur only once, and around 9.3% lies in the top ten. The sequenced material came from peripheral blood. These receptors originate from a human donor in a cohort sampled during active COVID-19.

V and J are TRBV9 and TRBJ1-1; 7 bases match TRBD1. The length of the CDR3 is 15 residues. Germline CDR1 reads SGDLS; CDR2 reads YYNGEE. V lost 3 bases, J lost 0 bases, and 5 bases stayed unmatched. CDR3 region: CASSGKQGMNTEAFF. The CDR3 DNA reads TGTGCCAGCAGCGGAAAACAGGGGATGAACACTGAAGCTTTCTTT.

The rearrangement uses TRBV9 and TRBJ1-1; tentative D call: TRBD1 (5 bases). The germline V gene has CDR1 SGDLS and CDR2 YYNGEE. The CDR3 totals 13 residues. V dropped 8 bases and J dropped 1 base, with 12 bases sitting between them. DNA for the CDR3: TGTGCCAGTTCCCGGACAACGAACACTGAAGCTTTCTTT. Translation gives CASSRTTNTEAFF.

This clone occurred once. CDR3 in amino acids: CASSAPGQASYEQYF. Here the CDR3 DNA reads TGTGCCAGTAGTGCCCCGGGACAGGCCTCCTACGAGCAGTACTTC. The chain uses TRBV19 and TRBJ2-7, with 8 bases lining up with TRBD1. CDR3 length equals 15 residues. Germline assignment: CDR1 LNHDA and CDR2 SQIVND (reference sequence). V was pared by 5 bases and J by 0 bases, with 6 bases of the junction left unmatched.